A single sample gave rise to the 19 T cell receptor beta chains below, sequenced in a study of cytotoxic CD8 clonotypes in ibrutinib-treated CLL. Repertoires were generated with immunoSEQ multiplex PCR, while TCRdb's copy carries only in-frame clones and drops some. The repertoire holds 30,000 to 40,000 clones, with about 70% as singletons. This material consisted of PBMCs, taken at disease progression, from a patient treated with ibrutinib. The receptor set was obtained from a human donor with chronic lymphocytic leukemia.

The chain links TRBV4-1 to TRBJ2-1; no reliable D call. Germline V gene sequence: CDR1 MGHRA, CDR2 YSYEKL. The CDR3 runs to 15 residues. With 1 base removed from V and 6 bases from J, the gap between germline ends came to 13 bases. The CDR3 protein is CASSQGGFFRNEQFF. The DNA of the CDR3 is TGCGCCAGCAGCCAAGGAGGCTTTTTCCGCAATGAGCAGTTCTTC.

This chain connects TRBV6-6 to TRBJ1-1; unclear D gene. Looked up from germline, CDR1 is MNHNY and CDR2 is SVGAGI (reference sequence). V shed 0 bases and J shed 3 bases, with 8 bases lying between them. This CDR3 spans 14 amino acids. The CDR3 loop reads CASSYSRGYTEAFF. The CDR3 bases are TGTGCCAGCAGTTACTCGCGGGGTTACACTGAAGCTTTCTTT.

The chain recombines TRBV18 with TRBJ1-1; weak D call: TRBD1 (5 bases). V shed 6 bases and J shed 3 bases, with 14 bases lying between them. CDR3 length equals 14 residues. Germline loops: CDR1 KGHSH, CDR2 LQKENI. CDR3 in DNA: TGTGCCAGCTCCCGGAAATGGGGGGACACTGAAGCTTTCTTT. Translation gives CASSRKWGDTEAFF.

This clone was counted a few times. The genes are TRBV9 and TRBJ1-5; D is unresolved. V lost 2 bases to trimming and J lost 7 bases, with 10 bases between them. Germline CDR1 and CDR2: SGDLS and YYNGEE. The CDR3 length is 13 residues. CDR3 loop: CASSVGGWQPQHF. The CDR3 DNA reads as TGTGCCAGCAGCGTCGGAGGATGGCAGCCCCAGCATTTT.

This clone was counted between two and nine times. The chain couples TRBV5-1 to TRBJ2-5, with TRBD2 as a possible D gene (5 bases). Per germline, CDR1 SGHRS and CDR2 YFSETQ. This CDR3 region has 16 residues. Trimming shortened V by 2 bases and J by 2 bases, and 16 bases separated the two germline ends. The chain's CDR3 is CASSFRGTRPQETQYF. The CDR3 coding sequence is TGCGCCAGCAGCTTTCGAGGAACTAGACCTCAAGAGACCCAGTACTTC.

The chain is built from TRBV11-3 and TRBJ2-1; 7 bases fit TRBD1. The germline V gene has CDR1 SGHNT and CDR2 YENEEA. The CDR3 contains 15 residues. The V gene end was trimmed by 5 bases and the J gene end by 2 bases; junction bases not matched to a gene: 6. DNA for the CDR3: TGTGCCAGCAGCGCCGTAAGGGGGCCCTACAATGAGCAGTTCTTC. Its translation is CASSAVRGPYNEQFF.

The rearrangement joins TRBV5-4 to TRBJ2-7; D may be TRBD1 (6 bases). Germline lookup yields CDR1 SGHNT and CDR2 YYREEE (reference sequence). The CDR3 is 13 residues long. V shed 4 bases and J shed 1 base, with 9 bases lying between them. The CDR3 DNA reads as TGTGCCAGCAGCCCCGACAGGTCCTACGAGCAGTACTTC. Amino acid sequence: CASSPDRSYEQYF.

The genes are TRBV5-1 and TRBJ2-1; TRBD1 or TRBD2 may be the D gene (5 bases each). The CDR3 totals 14 residues. The V end lost 4 bases, the J end lost 9 bases, and 17 bases lay between the germline ends. Germline V gives CDR1 SGHRS, CDR2 YFSETQ. The CDR3 nucleotides are TGCGCCAGCAGCCCCCGAGGGGAGAGTCGTGAGCAGTTCTTC. Its translation is CASSPRGESREQFF.

The chain uses TRBV28 and TRBJ2-3, with 10 bases matching TRBD1. Germline CDR1 reads MDHEN; CDR2 reads SYDVKM. The CDR3 spans 15 residues. J gave up 3 bases and V 6 bases, and 6 bases lay outside the gene matches. CDR3 coding DNA: TGTGCCAGCAGAAGACAGGGGGCTGGGACAGATACGCAGTATTTT. Translating it yields CASRRQGAGTDTQYF.

The chain has TRBV18 and TRBJ2-7; TRBD1 matches at 10 bases. The CDR3 contains 18 residues. Germline V gene sequence: CDR1 KGHSH, CDR2 LQKENI. V dropped 1 base and J dropped 2; count of bases not matched to a gene: 11. The CDR3 is CASSPLGTGDLPPYEQYF. The CDR3 DNA is TGTGCCAGCTCACCACTTGGGACAGGGGATCTCCCGCCCTACGAGCAGTACTTC.

The chain recombines TRBV5-6 with TRBJ2-7; the D is unclear. This CDR3 has 15 residues. V lost 2 bases and J lost 2, with 14 bases in between. Germline V gene data show CDR1 as SGHDT and CDR2 as YYEEEE. The CDR3 sequence: CASSFPGPGPYEQYF. The CDR3 nucleotides read TGTGCCAGCAGCTTTCCGGGTCCCGGGCCCTACGAGCAGTACTTC.

The genes are TRBV2 and TRBJ1-6; possibly TRBD1 for D (6 bases). The CDR3 contains 14 residues. Trimming stripped 4 bases from V and 10 bases from J, with 14 bases between. Per germline, CDR1 SNHLY and CDR2 FYNNEI. The CDR3 loop is CASSGQVARSPLHF. CDR3 nucleotides: TGTGCCAGCAGTGGACAGGTGGCAAGATCACCCCTCCACTTT. Filled out from reference TRBV2 and TRBJ1-6, the complete variable domain reads EPEVTQTPSHQVTQMGQEVILRCVPISNHLYFYWYRQILGQKVEFLVSFYNNEISEKSEIFDDQFSVERPDGSNFTLKIRSTKLEDSAMYFCASSGQVARSPLHFGNGTRLTVT.

A few counts support this clone. The chain has TRBV25-1 and TRBJ1-5; 8 bases are a match to TRBD1. Germline V gene data show CDR1 as MGHDK and CDR2 as SYGVNS. The CDR3 sequence is 13 residues long. V gave up 8 bases and J gave up 7 bases; unmatched junction bases: 7. In DNA, the CDR3 is TGTGCCAGCTCCGGACAGGGCTGGCAGCCCCAGCATTTT. Translation gives CASSGQGWQPQHF.

The genes are TRBV15 and TRBJ1-4; possibly TRBD1 for D (6 bases). Germline assignment: CDR1 LNHNV and CDR2 YYDKDF (reference sequence). The CDR3 runs 16 residues. The V and J ends lost 5 bases and 2 bases respectively, with 15 bases between them. CDR3 residues: CATSPRGGSTNEKLFF. The CDR3 region has the DNA TGTGCCACCAGCCCCCGGGGGGGCAGTACTAATGAAAAACTGTTTTTT.

CDR3 bases: TGTGCCAGCGGATCGGGACTAGCGGGACTCTACGAGCAGTACTTC. It translates to CASGSGLAGLYEQYF. The genes are TRBV6-1 and TRBJ2-7; TRBD2 agrees at 13 bases. After removal of 8 bases from V and 3 bases from J, the junction contained 7 bases not matched to a gene. This CDR3 contains 15 residues. Looked up from germline, CDR1 is MNHNS and CDR2 is SASEGT.

The genes are TRBV4-1 and TRBJ2-5, with D possibly being TRBD2 (6 bases). V was cut by 0 bases and J by 1 base, with 18 bases left in between. Germline-derived CDR1 and CDR2 are MGHRA and YSYEKL. The CDR3 is 18 residues long. This CDR3 is CASSQEHVGMGGQETQYF. The CDR3 DNA reads TGCGCCAGCAGCCAAGAACATGTGGGGATGGGAGGCCAAGAGACCCAGTACTTC.

V and J are TRBV5-5 and TRBJ2-3; D might be TRBD2 (5 bases). Trimming removed 2 bases from V and 2 bases from J, with 9 bases in between. There are 14 residues in the CDR3. Germline CDR1 and CDR2: SGHKS and YYEKEE (reference sequence). Written as DNA, the CDR3 is TGTGCCAGCAGCTTCGGGGTAATCACAGATACGCAGTATTTT. This gives the protein CASSFGVITDTQYF.

The rearrangement links TRBV6-6 to TRBJ2-1; D perhaps matches TRBD2 (6 bases). Germline CDR1 and CDR2: MNHNY and SVGAGI (reference sequence). The CDR3 consists of 16 residues. Between the trimmed V and J ends, which lost 5 bases and 9 bases, there was a span of 23 bases. This CDR3 reads CASSTTPGLSTIEQFF. Written as DNA, the CDR3 is TGTGCCAGCAGTACGACTCCGGGACTCAGTACAATTGAGCAGTTCTTC.

The chain recombines TRBV2 with TRBJ2-5; possibly TRBD1 or TRBD2 for D (5 bases each). Germline loops: CDR1 SNHLY, CDR2 FYNNEI. The length of the CDR3 is 15 residues. V shed 1 base and J shed 1 base, with 10 bases lying between them. CDR3 amino acids: CASSEDHGGQETQYF. CDR3 sequence (DNA): TGTGCCAGCAGTGAAGACCATGGGGGCCAAGAGACCCAGTACTTC.